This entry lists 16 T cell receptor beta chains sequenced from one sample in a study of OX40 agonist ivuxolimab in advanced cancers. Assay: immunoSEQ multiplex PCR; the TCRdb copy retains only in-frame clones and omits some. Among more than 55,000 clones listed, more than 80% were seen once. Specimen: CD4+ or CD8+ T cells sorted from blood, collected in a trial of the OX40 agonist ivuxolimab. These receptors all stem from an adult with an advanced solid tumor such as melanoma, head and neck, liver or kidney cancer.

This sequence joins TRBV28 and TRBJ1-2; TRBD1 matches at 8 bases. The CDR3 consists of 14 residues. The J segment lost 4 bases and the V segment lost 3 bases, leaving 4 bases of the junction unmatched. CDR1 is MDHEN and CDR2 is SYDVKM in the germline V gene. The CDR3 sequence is CASSFVDRGYGYTF. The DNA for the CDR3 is TGTGCCAGCAGTTTCGTCGACAGGGGCTATGGCTACACCTTC.

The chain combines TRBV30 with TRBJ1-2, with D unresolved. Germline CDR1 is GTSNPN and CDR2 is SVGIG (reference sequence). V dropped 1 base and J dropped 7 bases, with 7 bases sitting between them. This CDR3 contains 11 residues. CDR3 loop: CAWSGRVGYTF. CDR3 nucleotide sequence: TGTGCCTGGAGTGGACGGGTTGGCTACACCTTC.

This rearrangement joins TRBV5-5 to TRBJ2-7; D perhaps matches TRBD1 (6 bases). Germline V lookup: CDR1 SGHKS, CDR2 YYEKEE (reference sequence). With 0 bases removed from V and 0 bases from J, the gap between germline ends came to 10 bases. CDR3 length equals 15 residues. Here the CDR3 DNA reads TGTGCCAGCAGCTTGGTAGGGGGAAGCTCCTACGAGCAGTACTTC. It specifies CASSLVGGSSYEQYF.

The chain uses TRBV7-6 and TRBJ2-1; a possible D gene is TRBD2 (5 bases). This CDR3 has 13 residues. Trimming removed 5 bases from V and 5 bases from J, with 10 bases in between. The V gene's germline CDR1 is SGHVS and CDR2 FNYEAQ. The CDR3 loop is CASSPGMNNEQFF. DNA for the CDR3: TGTGCCAGCAGCCCGGGGATGAACAATGAGCAGTTCTTC. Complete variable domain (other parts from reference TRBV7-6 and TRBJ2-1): GAGVSQSPRYKVTKRGQDVALRCDPISGHVSLYWYRQALGQGPEFLTYFNYEAQQDKSGLPNDRFSAERPEGSISTLTIQRTEQRDSAMYRCASSPGMNNEQFFGPGTRLTVL.

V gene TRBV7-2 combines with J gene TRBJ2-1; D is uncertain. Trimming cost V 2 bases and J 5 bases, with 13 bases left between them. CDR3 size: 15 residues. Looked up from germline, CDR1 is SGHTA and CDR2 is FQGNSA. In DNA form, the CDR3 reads TGTGCCAGCAGCTTATTCACGACAAACAACAATGAGCAGTTCTTC. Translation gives CASSLFTTNNNEQFF.

CDR3 bases: TGTGCCAGCAGCTTATGGACCAACTATGGCTACACCTTC. This encodes CASSLWTNYGYTF. This rearrangement joins TRBV7-9 to TRBJ1-2; D unresolved. Germline V gene sequence: CDR1 SEHNR, CDR2 FQNEAQ (reference sequence). The CDR3 extends over 13 amino acids. The ends were cut back, 2 bases at V and 2 bases at J, with 6 bases in the middle.

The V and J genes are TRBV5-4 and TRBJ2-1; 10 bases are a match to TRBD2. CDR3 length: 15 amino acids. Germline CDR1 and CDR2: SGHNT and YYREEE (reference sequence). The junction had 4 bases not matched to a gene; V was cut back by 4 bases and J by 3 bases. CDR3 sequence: CASSGGLADYNEQFF. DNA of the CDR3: TGTGCCAGCAGCGGTGGACTAGCGGACTACAATGAGCAGTTCTTC.

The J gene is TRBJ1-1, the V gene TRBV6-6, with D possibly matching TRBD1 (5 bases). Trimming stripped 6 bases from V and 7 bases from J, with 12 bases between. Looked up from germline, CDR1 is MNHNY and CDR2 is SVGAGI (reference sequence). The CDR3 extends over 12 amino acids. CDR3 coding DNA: TGTGCCAGCAGCCCGCGGGGCTTTGAAGCTTTCTTT. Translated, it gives CASSPRGFEAFF.

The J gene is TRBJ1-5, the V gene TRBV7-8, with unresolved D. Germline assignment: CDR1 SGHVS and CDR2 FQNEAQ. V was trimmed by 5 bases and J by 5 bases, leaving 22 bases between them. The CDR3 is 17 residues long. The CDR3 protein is CASSRTESEALDQPQHF. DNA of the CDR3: TGTGCCAGCAGCCGTACAGAATCCGAGGCTTTGGATCAGCCCCAGCATTTT.

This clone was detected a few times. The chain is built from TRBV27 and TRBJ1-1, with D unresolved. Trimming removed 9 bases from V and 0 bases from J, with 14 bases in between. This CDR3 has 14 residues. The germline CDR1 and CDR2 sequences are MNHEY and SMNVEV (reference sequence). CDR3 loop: CARRNPNMNTEAFF. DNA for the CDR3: TGTGCCAGACGTAATCCAAACATGAACACTGAAGCTTTCTTT.

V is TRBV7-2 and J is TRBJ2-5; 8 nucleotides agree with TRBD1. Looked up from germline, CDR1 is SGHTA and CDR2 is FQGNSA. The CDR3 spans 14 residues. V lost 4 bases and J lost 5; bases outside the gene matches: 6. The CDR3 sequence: CASSSPTGVETQYF. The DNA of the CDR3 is TGTGCCAGCAGCTCCCCGACAGGGGTGGAGACCCAGTACTTC.

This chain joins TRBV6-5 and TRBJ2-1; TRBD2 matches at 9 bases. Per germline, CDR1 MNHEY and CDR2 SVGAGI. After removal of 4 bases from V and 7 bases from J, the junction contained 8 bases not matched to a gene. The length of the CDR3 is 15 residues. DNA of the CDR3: TGTGCCAGCAGTTCGGAGACTAGCGGACCTAATGAGCAGTTCTTC. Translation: CASSSETSGPNEQFF.

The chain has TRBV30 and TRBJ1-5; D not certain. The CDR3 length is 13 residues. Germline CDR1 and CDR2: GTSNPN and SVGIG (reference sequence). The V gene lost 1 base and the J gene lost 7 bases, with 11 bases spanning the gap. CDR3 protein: CAWSGRVDQPQHF. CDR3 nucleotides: TGTGCCTGGAGTGGTAGGGTCGACCAGCCCCAGCATTTT.

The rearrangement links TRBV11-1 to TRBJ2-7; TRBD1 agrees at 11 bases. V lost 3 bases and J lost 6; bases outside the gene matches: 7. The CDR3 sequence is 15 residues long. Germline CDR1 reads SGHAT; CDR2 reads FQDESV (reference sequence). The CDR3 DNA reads TGTGCCAGCAGCTTTTTAGGACAGGGGGCCTCCGAGCAGTACTTC. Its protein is CASSFLGQGASEQYF.

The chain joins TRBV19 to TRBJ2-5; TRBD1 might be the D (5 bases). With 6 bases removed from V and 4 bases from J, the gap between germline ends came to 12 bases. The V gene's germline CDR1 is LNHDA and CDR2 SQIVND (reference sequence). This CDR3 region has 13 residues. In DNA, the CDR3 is TGTGCCAGTAGCCGACAGCGCGGAGAGACCCAGTACTTC. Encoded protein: CASSRQRGETQYF.

CDR3 coding DNA: TGTGCCAGCAGCTTCTCGACCGACCGCAATGAGCAGTTCTTC. Its protein product is CASSFSTDRNEQFF. The V gene is TRBV7-2, the J gene TRBJ2-1; D not certain. Germline V gives CDR1 SGHTA, CDR2 FQGNSA. CDR3 length: 14 residues. Trimming stripped 3 bases from V and 6 bases from J, with 12 bases between.